This T cell receptor (beta chain) was captured in a study of regulatory T cells. General study points: In CD3G-deficient patients, conventional CD4+ T cells were enriched for hydrophobic CDR3 residues at positions 6 and 7. Skewed V and J usage and few unique V-J pairs marked patient repertoires, most in Tregs.

All CD3G-deficient patients showed autoimmunity, more severe in two. CDR3 length: 15 residues. Losses at the gene ends were 4 bases for V and 3 bases for J; bases not matched to a gene: 11. The germline V gene encodes CDR1 GTSNPN and CDR2 SVGIG (reference sequence). Worth noting for this clone: Its target is not known.

Primers: 52 TRBV forward and 13 TRBJ reverse. TCRdb keeps only in-frame clones here, not all; method: immunoSEQ multiplex PCR. This table has approximately 31,000 clones, more than 85% appearing once. The V and J genes are TRBV30 and TRBJ1-1; 7 bases agree with TRBD1. The clonotype was recovered from a child aged 2-15 years with CD3G deficiency. Sequencing used conventional CD4+ T cells sorted from blood. The CDR3 DNA follows: TGTGCCTGGACGAGACAGGGACTCGGGGACACTGAAGCTTTCTTT. Encoded protein: CAWTRQGLGDTEAFF.